This TCR beta chain was documented in a study of T cells after yellow fever vaccination. The study, taken as a whole, reports: Although the secondary response was weaker, it peaked faster, at day 5 versus 15.

The length of the CDR3 is 14 residues. V was pared by 5 bases and J by 9 bases, with 17 bases between. CDR1 and CDR2 from the germline V gene are SEHNR and FQNEAQ (reference sequence). This clonotype was observed a few times. Its antigen remains unidentified. The TCR cDNA carried a universal primer site and UMIs from 5'RACE template switching. TCRdb called the 5' RACE reads again in MiXCR, with one record for every CDR3 protein. There are fewer than 650,000 distinct CDR3 sequences in the sample; just over 20% occur only once, and about a sixth lies in the top ten. Sequenced here: PBMCs, sampled roughly 20 days after the first yellow fever vaccination. This sequence joins TRBV7-9 and TRBJ1-5; D call uncertain. This clonotype originated in a man aged 18 to 35 who received the YFV17D yellow fever vaccine. CDR3 nucleotide sequence: TGTGCCAGCAGCCGGACCGCCATGTTCGCGCCCCAGCATTTT. Translated: CASSRTAMFAPQHF.